This T cell receptor beta chain was profiled in a study of blood T cell repertoires in COVID-19. Study-wide context: COVID-19 samples from acute and convalescent phases originated in the United States, Italy and Spain.

The length of the CDR3 is 14 residues. J lost 1 base, V lost 4 bases, and 3 bases had no gene match. In germline, CDR1 is SEHNR, CDR2 FQNEAQ (reference sequence). Method: immunoSEQ multiplex PCR; TCRdb's copy keeps in-frame clones and lacks some. Altogether nearly 100,000 clones are present, roughly 83% being singletons, with the ten largest covering roughly 17%. The material sequenced was peripheral blood. V is TRBV7-9 and J is TRBJ1-1, with 7 bases lining up with TRBD1. This clonotype was obtained from a woman aged 55-70 years with acute or convalescent COVID-19. The CDR3 nucleotides read TGTGCCAGCAGCTCAGGGGGGACGAACACTGAAGCTTTCTTT. This encodes CASSSGGTNTEAFF.